This T cell receptor beta chain stems from a study of Ad26.COV2.S vaccination and SARS-CoV-2 variants. About the research overall: Doses of Ad26.COV2.S were injected into muscle once or twice, 56 days apart.

As to this clone: The antigen remains undetermined.

Treatment in this sample: roughly 19 received Ad26.COV2.S at low or high dose, single or two shots; several received placebo; per-sample allocation not given. Samples came from day 63 after the first vaccine or placebo injection. Points from the study as a whole: Estimates derived from TCR breadth and depth analyses may have underestimated total T cell responses.

Sequencing was performed with immunoSEQ multiplex PCR; in TCRdb, only in-frame clones are kept and a portion is missing. The sample has approximately 420,000 clones, approximately 87% seen once; the top ten hold roughly 4%. Germline CDR1 reads SGHVS; CDR2 reads FNYEAQ. V trimming: 1 base; J trimming: 5 bases; junction bases outside the gene matches: 5. The CDR3 extends over 15 amino acids. The chain uses TRBV7-6 and TRBJ2-5; 9 nucleotides agree with TRBD2. The sequence derives from a person aged 18 to 59 who received the Ad26.COV2.S COVID-19 vaccine or a placebo. Material: peripheral blood, obtained in a trial of Ad26.COV2.S vaccine versus placebo. CDR3 loop: CASSLGGGAGETQYF. The CDR3 nucleotides read TGTGCCAGCAGCTTAGGCGGGGGGGCCGGGGAGACCCAGTACTTC.